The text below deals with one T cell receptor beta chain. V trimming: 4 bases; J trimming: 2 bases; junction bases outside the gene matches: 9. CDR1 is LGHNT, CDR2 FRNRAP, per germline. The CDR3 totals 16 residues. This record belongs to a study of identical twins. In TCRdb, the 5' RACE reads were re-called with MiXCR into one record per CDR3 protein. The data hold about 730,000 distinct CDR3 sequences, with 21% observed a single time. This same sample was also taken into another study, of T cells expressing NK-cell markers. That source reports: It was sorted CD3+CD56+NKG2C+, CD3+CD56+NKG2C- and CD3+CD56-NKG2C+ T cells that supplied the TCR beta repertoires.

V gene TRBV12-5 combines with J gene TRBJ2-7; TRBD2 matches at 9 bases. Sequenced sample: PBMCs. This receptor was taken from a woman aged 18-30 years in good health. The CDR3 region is CASGSMTSGPPYEQYF. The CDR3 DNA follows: TGTGCTAGTGGTTCCATGACTAGCGGACCCCCCTACGAGCAGTACTTC.